This T cell receptor beta chain was retrieved from a study of shared clonotypes between healthy human individuals. Trimming took off 3 bases at V and 5 bases at J, with 10 bases between the two ends. The CDR3 spans 13 residues. The germline CDR1 and CDR2 sequences are SEHNR and FQNEAQ (reference sequence). On this clone itself: The antigen remains unidentified.

Study-level points and caveats: It was the non-shared clonotypes that had lower generation probabilities than clonotypes shared by all four donors.

Profiling relied on immunoSEQ multiplex PCR, and the TCRdb table lists in-frame clones only, not all of them. The data show a few million clones, about nine tenths seen once. V gene TRBV7-9 combines with J gene TRBJ2-5; D assignment may be TRBD1 or TRBD2 (5 bases each). The clonotype originates from a man in his late teens or twenties in good health. Some clones in this sample may be carry-over from other donors' samples. The sequenced sample consisted of naive CD4+ T cells from PBMCs. Subset described: CD45RA+ positively selected. CDR3 DNA: TGTGCCAGCAGCTTTGGGGGAGAGGAGACCCAGTACTTC. Encoded protein: CASSFGGEETQYF. The full variable domain, its missing parts supplied by reference TRBV7-9 and TRBJ2-5, is DTGVSQNPRHKITKRGQNVTFRCDPISEHNRLYWYRQTLGQGPEFLTYFQNEAQLEKSRLLSDRFSAERPKGSFSTLEIQRTEQGDSAMYLCASSFGGEETQYFGPGTRLLVL.